These 17 T cell receptor beta chains originate from one sample sequenced in a study of somatic mutations in cytotoxic T cells in rheumatoid arthritis (dated by TCRdb to the late 2010s). Libraries were built with the immunoSEQ multiplex PCR assay. The immuneACCESS repertoire file appears here via TCRdb, limited to in-frame rearrangements. These files lack a portion of the clones; in checked studies, under half of the deficit traces to unresolved V genes, and the cause of the others is not known. Present in this sample are about 11,000 clones, just under 85% of which were seen just once. Of the sample, under 9.5% falls within the top ten clones. The sequencing sample was made of CD8+ T cells sorted from blood. The source is a woman aged 60-75 years with rheumatoid arthritis.

DNA of the CDR3: TGTGCCAGCAGCTTAGGACAGGGGGTGCTTCAAGAGACCCAGTACTTC. It encodes CASSLGQGVLQETQYF. The chain uses TRBV7-7 and TRBJ2-5; 9 nucleotides line up with TRBD1. CDR1 is SSHAT and CDR2 is FNYEAQ in the germline V gene (reference sequence). V was pared by 1 base and J by 2 bases, with 5 bases of the junction left unmatched. This CDR3 region has 16 residues.

The J gene is TRBJ2-3, the V gene TRBV7-3; tentative D call: TRBD2 (5 bases). Trimming took off 2 bases at V and 2 bases at J, with 5 bases between the two ends. CDR1 and CDR2 (germline): SGHTA, FQGTGA. The length of the CDR3 is 13 residues. The CDR3 here is CASSLRDTDTQYF. The DNA of the CDR3 is TGTGCCAGCAGCTTACGGGACACAGATACGCAGTATTTT.

The V call is TRBV6-1, the J call TRBJ1-2; 7 nucleotides line up with TRBD1. In germline, CDR1 is MNHNS, CDR2 SASEGT. CDR3 length: 15 amino acids. The trim removed 3 bases at V and 4 bases at J, leaving 8 bases unmatched. CDR3 loop: CASSEVPGGGYGYTF. DNA for the CDR3: TGTGCCAGCAGTGAGGTTCCAGGGGGAGGCTATGGCTACACCTTC.

The V and J genes are TRBV6-4 and TRBJ1-2; D is ambiguous. CDR1 and CDR2 from the germline V gene are MRHNA and SNTAGT. The CDR3 loop spans 13 amino acids. The V end was cut by 3 bases, the J end by 4 bases, with 9 bases between. CDR3 amino acids: CASSEGSGYGYTF. The CDR3 nucleotides are TGTGCCAGCAGTGAGGGCTCTGGCTATGGCTACACCTTC.

This sequence joins TRBV13 and TRBJ2-4, with a weak D call TRBD2 (6 bases). CDR1 and CDR2 from the germline V gene are PRHDT and FYEKMQ (reference sequence). The CDR3 extends over 16 amino acids. V shed 4 bases and J shed 1 base, with 14 bases lying between them. CDR3 loop: CASSSRDWGAKNIQYF. CDR3 bases: TGTGCCAGCAGCTCCCGGGACTGGGGGGCCAAAAACATTCAGTACTTC.

This clone was seen more than once but under ten times. The CDR3 coding sequence is TGCAGCGCGGACAGCCCAATGAACACTGAAGCTTTCTTT. Protein sequence: CSADSPMNTEAFF. The chain recombines TRBV29-1 with TRBJ1-1; the D gene is possibly TRBD1 (6 bases). The CDR3 is 13 residues long. Looked up from germline, CDR1 is SQVTM and CDR2 is ANQGSEA. Deletions cut 7 bases from V and 0 bases from J, with 12 bases between. The variable domain in full, completed from reference TRBV29-1 and TRBJ1-1, reads SAVISQKPSRDICQRGTSLTIQCQVDSQVTMMFWYRQQPGQSLTLIATANQGSEATYESGFVIDKFPISRPNLTFSTLTVSNMSPEDSSIYLCSADSPMNTEAFFGQGTRLTVV.

This clone was seen only a few times. The genes are TRBV30 and TRBJ2-7, with 12 bases aligning to TRBD2. This CDR3 is 14 amino acids long. Germline V gives CDR1 GTSNPN, CDR2 SVGIG (reference sequence). The J segment lost 4 bases and the V segment lost 5 bases, leaving 6 bases of the junction unmatched. CDR3 sequence (DNA): TGTGCCTGGGGCGGGACTAGCGGGTTTTACGAGCAGTACTTC. It is translated as CAWGGTSGFYEQYF. The full variable domain, rest sourced from reference TRBV30 and TRBJ2-7, is SQTIHQWPATLVQPVGSPLSLECTVEGTSNPNLYWYRQAAGRGLQLLFYSVGIGQISSEVPQNLSASRPQDRQFILSSKKLLLSDSGFYLCAWGGTSGFYEQYFGPGTRLTVT.

This chain connects TRBV27 to TRBJ2-7; D perhaps matches TRBD1 (5 bases). The CDR3 has 12 amino acids. V was pared by 6 bases and J by 4 bases, with 10 bases between. CDR1 and CDR2 (germline): MNHEY, SMNVEV (reference sequence). CDR3 protein: CASRKGLYEQYF. The CDR3 DNA reads as TGTGCCAGCAGAAAGGGGCTGTACGAGCAGTACTTC.

V gene TRBV30 combines with J gene TRBJ2-1; the D gene is possibly TRBD1 (6 bases). With 1 base removed from V and 2 bases from J, the gap between germline ends came to 12 bases. The germline V gene has CDR1 GTSNPN and CDR2 SVGIG (reference sequence). CDR3 length: 15 residues. CDR3 coding DNA: TGTGCCTGGAGTGAGGGACAAGGAGCCTACAATGAGCAGTTCTTC. Its translation: CAWSEGQGAYNEQFF. The full variable domain, rest sourced from reference TRBV30 and TRBJ2-1, is SQTIHQWPATLVQPVGSPLSLECTVEGTSNPNLYWYRQAAGRGLQLLFYSVGIGQISSEVPQNLSASRPQDRQFILSSKKLLLSDSGFYLCAWSEGQGAYNEQFFGPGTRLTVL.

A note on this clone: The sample holds other DNA sequences that translate to the same CDR3. The chain is built from TRBV4-2 and TRBJ1-1; TRBD1 is a possible D gene (6 bases). Germline V lookup: CDR1 LGHNA, CDR2 YNFKEQ. This CDR3 has 18 residues. V shed 2 bases and J shed 3 bases, with 22 bases lying between them. CDR3 nucleotides: TGTGCCAGCAGCCAAAGAGGGCATCCAGGGGAGTGGGACACTGAAGCTTTCTTT. Translated: CASSQRGHPGEWDTEAFF.

V gene TRBV25-1 combines with J gene TRBJ1-1, with TRBD1 matching over 10 bases. The V gene end was trimmed by 6 bases and the J gene end by 10 bases; junction bases not matched to a gene: 11. The CDR3 is made up of 14 amino acids. Germline lookup yields CDR1 MGHDK and CDR2 SYGVNS. Here the CDR3 reads CASRLGDRGPIAFF. CDR3 coding DNA: TGTGCCAGCAGACTTGGGGACAGGGGCCCTATAGCTTTCTTT. The complete variable domain, with remaining parts taken from reference TRBV25-1 and TRBJ1-1, reads EADIYQTPRYLVIGTGKKITLECSQTMGHDKMYWYQQDPGMELHLIHYSYGVNSTEKGDLSSESTVSRIRTEHFPLTLESARPSHTSQYLCASRLGDRGPIAFFGQGTRLTVV.

The genes are TRBV28 and TRBJ1-5; 9 positions agree with TRBD1. Unmatched junction bases numbered 3, after V lost 3 bases and J lost 6 bases. This CDR3 spans 14 amino acids. The germline V gene has CDR1 MDHEN and CDR2 SYDVKM. CDR3 sequence: CASSFDRGAQPQHF. The CDR3 DNA reads as TGTGCCAGCAGTTTTGACAGGGGGGCTCAGCCCCAGCATTTT.

The rearrangement uses TRBV4-2 and TRBJ2-1; D is possibly TRBD2 (7 bases). V shed 3 bases and J shed 8 bases, with 14 bases lying between them. Germline V gene data show CDR1 as LGHNA and CDR2 as YNFKEQ. The CDR3 spans 14 residues. The CDR3 region has the DNA TGTGCCAGCAGCCAGGGAACGGGGGGCTATGAGCAGTTCTTC. This gives the protein CASSQGTGGYEQFF.

The genes are TRBV13 and TRBJ2-5; 14 positions agree with TRBD2. The CDR3 loop spans 16 amino acids. V lost 2 bases, J lost 4 bases, and 3 bases stayed unmatched. Germline values: CDR1 PRHDT, CDR2 FYEKMQ (reference sequence). Written as DNA, the CDR3 is TGTGCCAGCAGCTTAATGGGACTAGCGGGAGCAGAGACCCAGTACTTC. Protein product: CASSLMGLAGAETQYF.

The rearrangement links TRBV15 to TRBJ1-1; 7 bases are shared with TRBD1. The V gene end was trimmed by 5 bases and the J gene end by 4 bases; junction bases not matched to a gene: 7. The CDR3 totals 14 residues. Per the germline V gene, CDR1 is LNHNV and CDR2 is YYDKDF (reference sequence). CDR3 in DNA: TGTGCCACCAGCGGATACAGGGGTGGCACTGAAGCTTTCTTT. Translation: CATSGYRGGTEAFF.

This clone was counted only a few times. The chain uses TRBV2 and TRBJ1-2; D not certain. Germline CDR1 SNHLY, CDR2 FYNNEI. V shed 4 bases and J shed 3 bases, with 15 bases lying between them. The CDR3 contains 15 residues. The CDR3 coding sequence is TGTGCCAGCAGTGTAACTCTTTCTAATTACTATGGCTACACCTTC. Its protein product is CASSVTLSNYYGYTF.

This sequence joins TRBV7-9 and TRBJ2-5, with D perhaps TRBD1 (5 bases). Germline CDR1 and CDR2: SEHNR and FQNEAQ (reference sequence). The ends were cut back, 2 bases at V and 2 bases at J, with 9 bases in the middle. The CDR3 is made up of 14 amino acids. The CDR3 nucleotides are TGTGCCAGCAGCTTATCTGCAGGGCAAGAGACCCAGTACTTC. It codes for CASSLSAGQETQYF. The full variable domain, completed using reference TRBV7-9 and TRBJ2-5, is DTGVSQNPRHKITKRGQNVTFRCDPISEHNRLYWYRQTLGQGPEFLTYFQNEAQLEKSRLLSDRFSAERPKGSFSTLEIQRTEQGDSAMYLCASSLSAGQETQYFGPGTRLLVL.